Presented here are 17 T cell receptor beta chains from one specimen sequenced in a study of neoadjuvant anti-PD-1 for oral cavity cancer. The protocol was immunoSEQ multiplex PCR, while the TCRdb copy is restricted to in-frame clones and leaves out a portion. The profile shows around 17,000 clones, around three fifths of them singletons. Source: PBMCs, taken before nivolumab (anti-PD-1) treatment. The receptors were gathered from a person aged 35 to 85 with oral cavity squamous cell carcinoma.

The gene calls are TRBV9 and TRBJ2-7; D is ambiguous. The CDR3 runs 12 residues. The germline gives CDR1 SGDLS, CDR2 YYNGEE. Trimming took 0 bases from V and 6 from J, leaving 7 bases between them. The CDR3 is CASSVAFGEQYF. The CDR3 coding sequence is TGTGCCAGCAGCGTAGCTTTCGGCGAGCAGTACTTC.

CDR3 coding DNA: TGTGCCAGCAGCCGCCTGGCATGGGATACGCAGTATTTT. Translated, it gives CASSRLAWDTQYF. The chain uses TRBV7-8 and TRBJ2-3, with D unresolved. Germline lookup yields CDR1 SGHVS and CDR2 FQNEAQ. The CDR3 loop spans 13 amino acids. V dropped 5 bases and J dropped 6 bases, with 12 bases sitting between them.

The V call is TRBV11-2, the J call TRBJ2-7; 7 bases align to TRBD1. The CDR3 is 13 residues long. Germline CDR1 is SGHAT and CDR2 is FQNNGV. Germline trimming cut 5 bases from V and 3 bases from J; bases unmatched to any gene: 4. CDR3 loop: CASSGRDSYEQYF. Written as DNA, the CDR3 is TGTGCCAGCAGCGGCCGGGACAGCTACGAGCAGTACTTC.

J is TRBJ1-4 and V is TRBV30, with TRBD1 as a possible D gene (6 bases). The V end lost 2 bases, the J end lost 1 base, and 8 bases lay between the germline ends. CDR3 size: 14 residues. Per germline, CDR1 GTSNPN and CDR2 SVGIG (reference sequence). Here the CDR3 reads CAWSSGVTNEKLFF. The CDR3, as DNA: TGTGCCTGGAGTTCAGGGGTAACTAATGAAAAACTGTTTTTT.

This rearrangement joins TRBV5-1 to TRBJ1-1, with a tentative D call TRBD1 (6 bases). V lost 4 bases and J lost 2, with 12 bases in between. The CDR3 sequence is 14 residues long. In germline, CDR1 is SGHRS, CDR2 YFSETQ. CDR3 loop: CASSPGHLNTEAFF. Written as DNA, the CDR3 is TGCGCCAGCAGCCCGGGACACCTTAACACTGAAGCTTTCTTT.

V usage is TRBV7-3 and J usage is TRBJ2-6; no definite D call. Germline assignment: CDR1 SGHTA and CDR2 FQGTGA. The CDR3 runs 14 residues. Trimming took off 2 bases at V and 4 bases at J, with 6 bases between the two ends. The CDR3 loop is CASSLVGGANVLTF. Written as DNA, the CDR3 is TGTGCCAGCAGCTTAGTAGGAGGGGCCAACGTCCTGACTTTC.

This chain links TRBV5-1 with TRBJ2-5; maybe TRBD1 (5 bases). CDR3 size: 14 residues. V dropped 1 base and J dropped 5 bases, with 12 bases sitting between them. The germline gives CDR1 SGHRS, CDR2 YFSETQ. The CDR3 DNA reads TGCGCCAGCAGCTTGAGTCAGGGAAGGGAGACCCAGTACTTC. Translated, it gives CASSLSQGRETQYF.

The chain links TRBV29-1 to TRBJ2-3; 11 nucleotides line up with TRBD1. Losses at the gene ends were 1 base for V and 4 bases for J; bases not matched to a gene: 7. Germline values: CDR1 SQVTM, CDR2 ANQGSEA. The CDR3 covers 16 residues. Written as DNA, the CDR3 is TGCAGCGTTGAAGGAGGTCGGGACAGGGGGGCAGATACGCAGTATTTT. It yields the protein CSVEGGRDRGADTQYF.

The CDR3 is CASSLVGYNEQFF. CDR3 coding DNA: TGCGCCAGCAGCCTGGTGGGTTACAATGAGCAGTTCTTC. The chain combines TRBV4-1 with TRBJ2-1; D gene ambiguous. Germline CDR1 reads MGHRA; CDR2 reads YSYEKL. This CDR3 has 13 residues. V gave up 4 bases and J gave up 4 bases, with 8 bases separating them.

This clone was seen more than once but under ten times. The chain has TRBV19 and TRBJ1-5; 7 nucleotides align to TRBD1. There are 16 residues in the CDR3. J lost 6 bases, V lost 10 bases, and 18 bases had no gene match. Germline assignment: CDR1 LNHDA and CDR2 SQIVND (reference sequence). CDR3 amino acids: CATGRDSSTVGQPQHF. The CDR3 DNA is TGTGCCACTGGCCGGGACAGCTCTACGGTCGGTCAGCCCCAGCATTTT.

This clone was counted a few times. Other DNA sequences in the same sample also yield this CDR3. V is TRBV6-5 and J is TRBJ1-1; no reliable D call. This CDR3 spans 12 amino acids. Trimming cost V 5 bases and J 0 bases, with 4 bases left between them. Germline CDR1 reads MNHEY; CDR2 reads SVGAGI. The CDR3, as DNA: TGTGCCAGCAGTACCGTGAACACTGAAGCTTTCTTT. Protein: CASSTVNTEAFF.

The gene calls are TRBV5-1 and TRBJ1-3; a possible D gene is TRBD1 (5 bases). In germline, CDR1 is SGHRS, CDR2 YFSETQ. V was pared by 2 bases and J by 0 bases, with 12 bases between. This CDR3 contains 16 residues. The CDR3 sequence is CASSLAVGVSGNTIYF. The CDR3 DNA is TGCGCCAGCAGCTTAGCTGTAGGGGTCTCTGGAAACACCATATATTTT. Filled out from reference TRBV5-1 and TRBJ1-3, the complete variable domain reads KAGVTQTPRYLIKTRGQQVTLSCSPISGHRSVSWYQQTPGQGLQFLFEYFSETQRNKGNFPGRFSGRQFSNSRSEMNVSTLELGDSALYLCASSLAVGVSGNTIYFGEGSWLTVV.

The chain couples TRBV7-3 to TRBJ1-2; a weak D match, TRBD1 (5 bases). Between the trimmed V and J ends, which lost 3 bases and 6 bases, there was a span of 11 bases. This CDR3 is built from 13 residues. Germline CDR1 SGHTA, CDR2 FQGTGA. CDR3 sequence reads: CASSLNRGDGYTF. In nucleotides, the CDR3 is TGTGCCAGCAGCTTGAATCGAGGGGATGGCTACACCTTC. Complete variable domain (other parts from reference TRBV7-3 and TRBJ1-2): GAGVSQTPSNKVTEKGKYVELRCDPISGHTALYWYRQSLGQGPEFLIYFQGTGAADDSGLPNDRFFAVRPEGSVSTLKIQRTERGDSAVYLCASSLNRGDGYTFGSGTRLTVV.

The V gene is TRBV5-6, the J gene TRBJ1-1; D possibly corresponds to TRBD1 (6 bases). V was shortened by 4 bases and J by 3 bases, with 13 bases between the two germline ends. CDR1 is SGHDT, CDR2 YYEEEE, per germline. The CDR3 is 14 amino acids. CDR3 sequence reads: CASSPGVRYTEAFF. DNA of the CDR3: TGTGCCAGCAGCCCAGGGGTGCGGTACACTGAAGCTTTCTTT.

This chain links TRBV19 with TRBJ1-2; 9 bases map to TRBD1. The CDR3 extends over 16 amino acids. J lost 4 bases, V lost 4 bases, and 10 bases had no gene match. Germline V lookup: CDR1 LNHDA, CDR2 SQIVND (reference sequence). The CDR3 DNA reads TGTGCCAGTAGTACGGTAACAGGGGGCGCCGTCTATGGCTACACCTTC. This encodes CASSTVTGGAVYGYTF. The variable domain in full, with the rest retrieved from reference TRBV19 and TRBJ1-2, is DGGITQSPKYLFRKEGQNVTLSCEQNLNHDAMYWYRQDPGQGLRLIYYSQIVNDFQKGDIAEGYSVSREKKESFPLTVTSAQKNPTAFYLCASSTVTGGAVYGYTFGSGTRLTVV.

This clone appeared once. The chain joins TRBV4-1 to TRBJ1-5; no clear D. The CDR3 runs 16 residues. Germline-derived CDR1 and CDR2 are MGHRA and YSYEKL. Deletions cut 0 bases from V and 5 bases from J, with 14 bases between. For the CDR3, the DNA is TGCGCCAGCAGCCAAGAGGGCAGCACCTCGTATCAGCCCCAGCATTTT. It specifies CASSQEGSTSYQPQHF.

The V call is TRBV5-1, the J call TRBJ2-3; 9 bases map to TRBD2. V lost 4 bases to trimming and J lost 4 bases; unmatched junction nucleotides: 28. The length of the CDR3 is 22 residues. Germline-derived CDR1 and CDR2 are SGHRS and YFSETQ. In DNA, the CDR3 is TGCGCCAGCAGCCAGGTCTCGGGCTTTAGCGGGAGTGCTACAAGGGGAGCAGATACGCAGTATTTT. As protein: CASSQVSGFSGSATRGADTQYF. The complete variable domain, with remaining parts taken from reference TRBV5-1 and TRBJ2-3, reads KAGVTQTPRYLIKTRGQQVTLSCSPISGHRSVSWYQQTPGQGLQFLFEYFSETQRNKGNFPGRFSGRQFSNSRSEMNVSTLELGDSALYLCASSQVSGFSGSATRGADTQYFGPGTRLTVL.